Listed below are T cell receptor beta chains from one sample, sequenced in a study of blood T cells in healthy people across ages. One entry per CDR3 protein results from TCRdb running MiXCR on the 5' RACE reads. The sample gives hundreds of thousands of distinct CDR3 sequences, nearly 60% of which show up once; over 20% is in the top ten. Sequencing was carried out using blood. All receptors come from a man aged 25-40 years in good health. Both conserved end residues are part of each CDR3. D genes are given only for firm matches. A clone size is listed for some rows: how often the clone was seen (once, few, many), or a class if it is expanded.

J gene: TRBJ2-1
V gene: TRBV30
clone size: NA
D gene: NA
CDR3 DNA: TGTGCCTGGAGTGCCCGGGAAACCAGCGCTAGCCTCAATGAGCAGTTCTTC
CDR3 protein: CAWSARETSASLNEQFF

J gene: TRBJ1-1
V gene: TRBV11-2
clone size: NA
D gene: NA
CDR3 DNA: TGTGCCAGCAGTCCGAGAAGCCCAGGGATAGCTTTCTTT
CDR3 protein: CASSPRSPGIAFF

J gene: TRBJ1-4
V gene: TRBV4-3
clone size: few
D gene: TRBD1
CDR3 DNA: TGCGCCAGCAGCCAAAACAGGGGACCTAATGAAAAACTGTTTTTT
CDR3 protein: CASSQNRGPNEKLFF

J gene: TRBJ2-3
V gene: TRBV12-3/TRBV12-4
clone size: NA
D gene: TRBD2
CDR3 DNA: TGTGCCAGCAGCGGAGGGACTAGTGTTGCCACAGATACGCAGTATTTT
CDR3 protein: CASSGGTSVATDTQYF

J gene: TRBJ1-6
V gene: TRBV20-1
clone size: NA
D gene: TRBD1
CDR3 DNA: TGCAGTGCCATAAACTCCCGGGGGGGACAGAAAAATTCACCCCTCCACTTT
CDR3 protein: CSAINSRGGQKNSPLHF

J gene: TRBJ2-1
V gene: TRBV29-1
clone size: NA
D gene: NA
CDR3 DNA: TGCAGCGTTGAAGGACTTGGGGGTAATGAGCAGTTCTTC
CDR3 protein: CSVEGLGGNEQFF

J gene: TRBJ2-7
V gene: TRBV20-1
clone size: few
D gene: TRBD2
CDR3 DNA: TGCAGTGCTAGTTTCGGGGGGGCCTACGAGCAGTACTTC
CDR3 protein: CSASFGGAYEQYF

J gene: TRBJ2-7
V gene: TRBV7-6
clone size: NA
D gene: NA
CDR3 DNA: TGTGCCAGCAGCTTAGAACAGGGTGAGGCTAACTACGAGCAGTACTTC
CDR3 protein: CASSLEQGEANYEQYF

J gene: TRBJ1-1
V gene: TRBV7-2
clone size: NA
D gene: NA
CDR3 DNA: TGTGCCAGCAGCTCCCTACGCCTCAACACTGAAGCTTTCTTT
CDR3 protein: CASSSLRLNTEAFF

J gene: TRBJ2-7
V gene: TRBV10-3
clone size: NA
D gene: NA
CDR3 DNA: TGTGCCATCAGTCCCGGGGGATTGTCCTACGAGCAGTACTTC
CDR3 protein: CAISPGGLSYEQYF

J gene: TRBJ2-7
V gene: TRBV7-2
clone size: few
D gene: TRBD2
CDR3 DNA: TGTGCCAGCAGCTTAGAGGCGGGAGGCTGGCAGTACTTC
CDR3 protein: CASSLEAGGWQYF

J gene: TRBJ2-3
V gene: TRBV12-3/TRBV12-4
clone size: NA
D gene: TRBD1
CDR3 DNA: TGTGCCAGCAGTCCCAGTCCCCCAGGGGGTAACACAGATACGCAGTATTTT
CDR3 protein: CASSPSPPGGNTDTQYF

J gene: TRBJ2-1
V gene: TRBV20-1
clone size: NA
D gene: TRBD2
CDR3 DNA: TGCAGTGCAGCCTCACTAGCGGGAGCTCGCTATGAGCAGTTCTTC
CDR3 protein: CSAASLAGARYEQFF

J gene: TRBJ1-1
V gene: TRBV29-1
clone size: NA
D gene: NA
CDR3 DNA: TGCAGCGTTGACATGGCAGGAGTAGATTACACTGAAGCTTTCTTT
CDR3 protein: CSVDMAGVDYTEAFF

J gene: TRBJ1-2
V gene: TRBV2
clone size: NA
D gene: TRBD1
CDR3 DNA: TGTGCCAGCATCCCTTCCGGACAGGGAAGGGAGGGCTACACCTTC
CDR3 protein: CASIPSGQGREGYTF

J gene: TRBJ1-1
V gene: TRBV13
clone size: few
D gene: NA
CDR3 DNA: TGTGCCAGCAGCTTACTAGAGACAGGGAACACTGAAGCTTTCTTT
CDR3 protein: CASSLLETGNTEAFF

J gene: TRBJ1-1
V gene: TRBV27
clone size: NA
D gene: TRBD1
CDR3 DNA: TGTGCCAGCAGACTTACAGGGGGCACTGAAGCTTTCTTT
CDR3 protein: CASRLTGGTEAFF

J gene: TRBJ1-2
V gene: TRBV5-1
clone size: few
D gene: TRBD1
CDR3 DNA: TGCGCCAGCAGCGCCAACAGGGGATCAAGCTATGGCTACACCTTC
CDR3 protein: CASSANRGSSYGYTF

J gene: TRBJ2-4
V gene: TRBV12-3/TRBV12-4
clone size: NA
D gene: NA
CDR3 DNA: TGTGCCAGCACCTCCGGAAACATTCAGTACTTC
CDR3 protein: CASTSGNIQYF

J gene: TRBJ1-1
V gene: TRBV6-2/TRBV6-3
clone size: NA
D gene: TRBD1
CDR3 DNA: TGTGCCAGCAGTTATAACAGGGGAAAGTATGATCCTGACACTGAAGCTTTCTTT
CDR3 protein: CASSYNRGKYDPDTEAFF

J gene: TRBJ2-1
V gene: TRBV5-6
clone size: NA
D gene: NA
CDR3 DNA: TGTGCCAGCAGCCTCGGATTCGCTGAGCAGTTCTTC
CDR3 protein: CASSLGFAEQFF

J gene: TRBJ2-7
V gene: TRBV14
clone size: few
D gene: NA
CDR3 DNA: TGTGCCAGCAGCCAAGGGCACTGGGAGCAGTACTTC
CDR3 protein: CASSQGHWEQYF

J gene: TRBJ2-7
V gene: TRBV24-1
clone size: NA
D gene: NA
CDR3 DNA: TGTGCCACCAGTGATTGGGGCCTGGACAATGAGCAGTACTTC
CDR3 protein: CATSDWGLDNEQYF

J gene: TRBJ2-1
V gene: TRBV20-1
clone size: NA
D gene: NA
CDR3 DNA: TGCAGTGCTAGAAACCCCCGGGGCCCAGACAATGAGCAGTTCTTC
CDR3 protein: CSARNPRGPDNEQFF

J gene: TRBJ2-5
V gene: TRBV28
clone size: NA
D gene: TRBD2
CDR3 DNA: TGTGCCAGCAGTCCAGGGACTAGCGGATACCAAGAGACCCAGTACTTC
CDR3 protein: CASSPGTSGYQETQYF

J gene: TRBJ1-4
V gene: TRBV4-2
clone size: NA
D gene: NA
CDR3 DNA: TGTGCCAGCAGCCAAGTGGGGCCGGCAACTAATGAAAAACTGTTTTTT
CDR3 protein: CASSQVGPATNEKLFF

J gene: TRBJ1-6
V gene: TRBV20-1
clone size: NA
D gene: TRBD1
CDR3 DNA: TGCAGTGCTAGTGGTCAGGGGGAGGGTCCCCTCCACTTT
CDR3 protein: CSASGQGEGPLHF

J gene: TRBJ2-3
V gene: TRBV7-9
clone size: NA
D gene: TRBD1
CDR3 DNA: TGTGCCAGCAGCACGGGACAGGGAAGCACAGATACGCAGTATTTT
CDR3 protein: CASSTGQGSTDTQYF

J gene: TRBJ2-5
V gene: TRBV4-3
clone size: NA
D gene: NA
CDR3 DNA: TGCGCCAGCAGCCAAGGTGGAGTGGGACTGGGACAAGAGACCCAGTACTTC
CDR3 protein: CASSQGGVGLGQETQYF

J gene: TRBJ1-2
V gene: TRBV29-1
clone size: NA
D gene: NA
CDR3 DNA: TGCAGCGTTGAAGATCGAGGGGGAAACTATGGCTACACCTTC
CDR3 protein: CSVEDRGGNYGYTF

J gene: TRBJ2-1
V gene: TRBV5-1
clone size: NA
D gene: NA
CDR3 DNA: TGCGCCAGCAGCTTGGCCAGGGGCGGGAGCGCGCACAATGAGCAGTTCTTC
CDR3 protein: CASSLARGGSAHNEQFF

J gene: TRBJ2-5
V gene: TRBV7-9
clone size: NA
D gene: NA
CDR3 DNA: TGTGCCATCAAGGACGCGGCCGTAGAGACCCAGTACTTC
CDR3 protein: CAIKDAAVETQYF

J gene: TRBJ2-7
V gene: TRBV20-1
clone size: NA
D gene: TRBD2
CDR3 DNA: TGCAGTGCTAGTGTCGGACTAGCGGGGCCCTACGAGCAGTACTTC
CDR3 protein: CSASVGLAGPYEQYF

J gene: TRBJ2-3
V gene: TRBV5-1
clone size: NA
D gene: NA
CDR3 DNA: TGCGCCACCCGGGCGAGAGATACGCAGTATTTT
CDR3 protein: CATRARDTQYF

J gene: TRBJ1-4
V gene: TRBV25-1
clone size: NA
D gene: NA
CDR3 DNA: TGTGCCAGCAGTGAATTTTTTGAAAAACTGTTTTTT
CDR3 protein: CASSEFFEKLFF

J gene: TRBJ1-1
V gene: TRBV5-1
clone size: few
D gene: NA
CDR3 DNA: TGCGCCAGCAGCGTGGTCACGAACACTGAAGCTTTCTTT
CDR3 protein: CASSVVTNTEAFF

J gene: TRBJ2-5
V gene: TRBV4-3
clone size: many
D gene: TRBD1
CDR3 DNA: TGCGCCAGCAGCCAAGTCCCGGGACAGAAAGAGACCCAGTACTTC
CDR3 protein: CASSQVPGQKETQYF

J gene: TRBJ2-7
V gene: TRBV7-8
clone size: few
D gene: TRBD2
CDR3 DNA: TGTGCCAGCAGTGCCCTTGGGGGGGACTCCTACGAGCAGTACTTC
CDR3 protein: CASSALGGDSYEQYF

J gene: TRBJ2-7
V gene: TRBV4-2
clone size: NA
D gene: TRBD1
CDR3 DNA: TGTGCCAGCAGCCAAGGGGGACAGCCCCCATACGAGCAGTACTTC
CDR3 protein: CASSQGGQPPYEQYF

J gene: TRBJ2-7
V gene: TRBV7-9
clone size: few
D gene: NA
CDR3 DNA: TGTGCCAGCAGCTATACGACGGAATCCTACGAGCAGTACTTC
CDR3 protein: CASSYTTESYEQYF

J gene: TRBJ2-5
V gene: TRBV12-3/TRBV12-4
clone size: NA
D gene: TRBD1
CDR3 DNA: TGTGCCAGCAGTTTGGACAGGGTCCTTGAAGAGACCCAGTACTTC
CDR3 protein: CASSLDRVLEETQYF

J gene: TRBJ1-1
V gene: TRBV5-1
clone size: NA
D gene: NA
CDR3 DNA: TGCGCCAGCAGTTTTCGGGAGGACACTGAAGCTTTCTTT
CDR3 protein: CASSFREDTEAFF

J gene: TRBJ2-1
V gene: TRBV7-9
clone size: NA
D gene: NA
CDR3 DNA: TGTGCCAGCAGCTTAGGGATGGGCAGCGACGGTAGCTCCTACAATGAGCAGTTCTTC
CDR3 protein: CASSLGMGSDGSSYNEQFF

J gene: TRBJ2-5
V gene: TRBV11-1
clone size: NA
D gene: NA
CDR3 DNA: TGTGCCAGCAGCTTAGCGGAAGAGCGCGAGCGGTACTTC
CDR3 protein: CASSLAEERERYF

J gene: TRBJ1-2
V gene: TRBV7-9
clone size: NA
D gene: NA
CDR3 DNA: TGTGCCAGCAGCTTAAGTATCGTCACCTTC
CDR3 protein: CASSLSIVTF

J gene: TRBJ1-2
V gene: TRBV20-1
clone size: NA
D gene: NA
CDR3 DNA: TGCAGTGGGAATGGGGCCGGACAGATTTATGGCTACACCTTC
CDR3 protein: CSGNGAGQIYGYTF

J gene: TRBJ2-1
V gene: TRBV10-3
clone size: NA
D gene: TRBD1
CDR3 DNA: TGTGCCATCAGTGCCCCGGGACAGGAGCAGTTCTTC
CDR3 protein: CAISAPGQEQFF

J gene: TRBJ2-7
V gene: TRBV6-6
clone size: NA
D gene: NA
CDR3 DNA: TGTGCCAGCAGTTACTCACAATCCTCCTCCTACGAGCAGTACTTC
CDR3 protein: CASSYSQSSSYEQYF

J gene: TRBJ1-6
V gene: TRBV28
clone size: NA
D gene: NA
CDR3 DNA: TGTGCCAGCAGTTTATGGGGTCGAAGCTCCTATAATTCACCCCTCCACTTT
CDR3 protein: CASSLWGRSSYNSPLHF

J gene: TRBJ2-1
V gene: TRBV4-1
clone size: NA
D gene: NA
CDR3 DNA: TGCGCCAGCAGCCAAGATTCGGAAGCGGTGGGCAATGAGCAGTTCTTC
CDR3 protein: CASSQDSEAVGNEQFF